This TCR beta chain was captured in a study of T cell repertoires in cytomegalovirus infection. Study-wide background: Matching HLA type and CMV infection were both indicated by public TCR beta signatures. Study results and limitations: In two of eight donors, the top clonotype was HLA-C-restricted CMV-specific.

Details on this clonotype: Its matching antigen is unknown.

Trimming left V 0 bases short and J 0 bases short, with 16 bases between. CDR1 and CDR2 from the germline V gene are MNHEY and SVGAGI. The CDR3 is made up of 18 amino acids. One entry per CDR3 protein, called by TCRdb with MiXCR from the reads. The sample yields about 740,000 distinct CDR3 sequences, approximately 34% seen once. The sequence derives from a human donor in good health (CMV status not recorded). Some clones in this sample may be carry-over from other donors' samples. This chain connects TRBV6-5 to TRBJ2-3; D gene uncertain. Sequences were obtained from PBMCs. CDR3 residues: CASSYSLGLYPSTDTQYF. CDR3 bases: TGTGCCAGCAGTTACTCCCTCGGGCTATATCCTAGCACAGATACGCAGTATTTT.